These T cell receptor beta chains were read from a single sample in a study of T cells in localized non-small cell lung cancer. Generated by immunoSEQ multiplex PCR, the TCRdb table keeps only in-frame clones and is missing some. The table lists 1,500 to 2,500 clones, roughly 20% of them singletons. Sequences were derived from lung tumor tissue, sampled before any cancer treatment. All receptors derive from a man between 40 and 70 years old with stage I lung adenocarcinoma. CDR3s include the opening cysteine and the closing phenylalanine or tryptophan. The order of the fields is clone size, D gene, V gene, J gene, CDR3 protein, CDR3 DNA. The D gene is left open where the match is weak. Only part of the rows carry a size: once, few, many, or a class if the clone is expanded.

>few|TRBD1|TRBV15|TRBJ1-6
CATSNRGQNSPLHF
TGTGCCACCAGCAACAGGGGGCAAAATTCACCCCTCCACTTT
>.|.|TRBV9|TRBJ1-3
CASSVALGNSGNTIYF
TGTGCCAGCAGCGTAGCTTTGGGAAACTCTGGAAACACCATATATTTT
>.|TRBD2|TRBV19|TRBJ2-5
CASTQRTSGVTVETQYF
TGTGCCAGTACTCAACGGACTAGCGGGGTGACCGTGGAGACCCAGTACTTC
>few|TRBD1|TRBV19|TRBJ1-1
CASSVDRVFMDTEAFF
TGTGCCAGTAGTGTGGACAGGGTATTCATGGACACTGAAGCTTTCTTT
>few|.|TRBV7-6|TRBJ2-2
CASSLGGTNTGELFF
TGTGCCAGCAGCTTGGGCGGAACCAACACCGGGGAGCTGTTTTTT
>few|.|TRBV14|TRBJ1-3
CASSQESGAPIYF
TGTGCCAGCAGCCAAGAGTCGGGGGCTCCCATATATTTT
>once|.|TRBV28|TRBJ2-2
CASSSPGNTGELFF
TGTGCCAGCAGTTCCCCAGGAAACACCGGGGAGCTGTTTTTT
>many|TRBD2|TRBV11-3|TRBJ2-3
CASSPRTSGGSTDTQYF
TGTGCCAGCAGCCCGAGGACTAGCGGGGGGAGCACAGATACGCAGTATTTT
>few|.|TRBV6-8|TRBJ1-2
CASSYLGGLGGYTF
TGTGCCAGCAGTTACTTGGGCGGCCTTGGGGGCTACACCTTC
>.|.|TRBV6-8|TRBJ2-3
CASSPGTAFRAQYF
TGTGCCAGCAGCCCAGGGACGGCCTTCCGGGCGCAGTATTTT
>medium-sized|.|TRBV6-8|TRBJ2-2
CASSYAEAGTGELFF
TGTGCCAGCAGTTACGCCGAGGCGGGCACCGGGGAGCTGTTTTTT
>.|.|TRBV11-3|TRBJ2-7
CASSSLQGSYEQYF
TGTGCCAGCAGCTCCCTACAGGGCAGCTACGAGCAGTACTTC
>few|.|TRBV19|TRBJ1-1
CASRPQGQLGTEAFF
TGTGCCAGTAGACCCCAGGGGCAACTCGGCACTGAAGCTTTCTTT
>.|.|TRBV6-8|TRBJ2-7
CASSVREDEQYF
TGTGCCAGCAGTGTCCGAGAAGACGAGCAGTACTTC
>.|.|TRBV18|TRBJ2-2
CASSPGVTNTGELFF
TGTGCCAGCTCACCGGGGGTTACGAACACCGGGGAGCTGTTTTTT
>.|TRBD1|TRBV30|TRBJ2-1
CAWSVLDRASIF
TGTGCCTGGAGTGTACTAGACAGGGCCTCAATCTTC
>few|TRBD2|TRBV9|TRBJ2-2
CASSVSGTNTGELFF
TGTGCCAGCAGCGTAAGCGGGACGAACACCGGGGAGCTGTTTTTT
>.|TRBD2|TRBV19|TRBJ2-3
CASTRTSGGSTDTQYF
TGTGCCAGTACACGGACTAGCGGGGGAAGCACAGATACGCAGTATTTT
>.|.|TRBV19|TRBJ1-3
CASRTGPSSGNTIYF
TGTGCCAGTAGGACAGGCCCAAGCTCTGGAAACACCATATATTTT
>many|.|TRBV7-2|TRBJ2-5
CASSQEAGETQYF
TGTGCCAGCAGCCAAGAAGCGGGAGAGACCCAGTACTTC
>few|.|TRBV9|TRBJ2-1
CASSVGTVAVMEQFF
TGTGCCAGCAGCGTAGGAACAGTTGCGGTGATGGAACAGTTCTTC
>medium-sized|.|TRBV11-3|TRBJ2-5
CASSPTHPPTRETQYF
TGTGCCAGCAGCCCGACGCATCCCCCCACCCGAGAGACCCAGTACTTC
>few|.|TRBV6-8|TRBJ1-2
CASSEGPATYGYTF
TGTGCCAGCAGTGAGGGGCCAGCGACCTATGGCTACACCTTC
>few|TRBD1|TRBV11-3|TRBJ2-2
CASSRDRASGELFF
TGTGCCAGCAGCCGGGACAGGGCAAGCGGGGAGCTGTTTTTT
>few|.|TRBV9|TRBJ2-3
CASSAGELTDTQYF
TGTGCCAGCAGCGCGGGGGAGCTCACAGATACGCAGTATTTT
>few|TRBD1|TRBV2|TRBJ2-5
CASSPGQGYQETQYF
TGTGCCAGCTCCCCGGGACAGGGTTACCAAGAGACCCAGTACTTC
>few|TRBD2|TRBV6-8|TRBJ2-1
CASSDYAGGNNEQFF
TGTGCCAGCAGTGACTACGCGGGGGGAAACAATGAGCAGTTCTTC
>.|TRBD2|TRBV6-8|TRBJ2-3
CASRLAGGATDTQYF
TGTGCCAGCAGGTTAGCGGGGGGTGCTACAGATACGCAGTATTTT
>few|TRBD2|TRBV9|TRBJ2-7
CASRGLAGGQYF
TGTGCCAGCAGGGGACTAGCGGGAGGGCAGTACTTC
>.|.|TRBV6-8|TRBJ2-1
CASSYGLSEQFF
TGTGCCAGCAGTTACGGTCTGAGCGAGCAGTTCTTC
>medium-sized|.|TRBV7-2|TRBJ2-1
CASSIGPNNEQFF
TGTGCCAGCAGCATTGGGCCCAACAATGAGCAGTTCTTC
>few|.|TRBV9|TRBJ2-5
CASSSMGFQETQYF
TGTGCCAGCAGCTCGATGGGATTTCAAGAGACCCAGTACTTC
>few|TRBD1|TRBV11-3|TRBJ2-7
CASSLKQGAIYEQYF
TGTGCCAGCAGCTTAAAGCAGGGGGCGATCTACGAGCAGTACTTC
>.|.|TRBV7-2|TRBJ2-1
CASSPRTEAEQFF
TGTGCCAGCAGCCCCCGGACTGAGGCTGAGCAGTTCTTC
>.|.|TRBV6-8|TRBJ1-1
CASTQDLGRMGTEAFF
TGTGCCAGCACCCAAGACCTCGGACGGATGGGGACTGAAGCTTTCTTT
>.|.|TRBV12-5|TRBJ1-1
CASKPMGSVNTEAFF
TGTGCCAGCAAACCGATGGGGTCGGTGAACACTGAAGCTTTCTTT
>.|TRBD1|TRBV28|TRBJ2-7
CASRRTGTYEQYF
TGTGCCAGCAGACGGACAGGTACCTACGAGCAGTACTTC
>.|TRBD1|TRBV10-3|TRBJ2-2
CAISESFQGADGELFF
TGTGCCATCAGTGAGTCGTTCCAGGGGGCTGACGGGGAGCTGTTTTTT
>.|.|TRBV11-3|TRBJ1-1
CASSLMQVIDTEAFF
TGTGCCAGCAGCCTGATGCAGGTTATAGACACTGAAGCTTTCTTT
>.|.|TRBV19|TRBJ1-4
CASSPGTATNEKLFF
TGTGCCAGTAGTCCAGGGACTGCAACTAATGAAAAACTGTTTTTT
>.|.|TRBV28|TRBJ2-2
CASSAQGNTGELFF
TGTGCCAGCAGTGCCCAGGGGAACACCGGGGAGCTGTTTTTT
>.|.|TRBV6-8|TRBJ1-1
CASSYSTNGGYTEAFF
TGTGCCAGCAGTTACTCGACGAACGGAGGGTATACTGAAGCTTTCTTT
>hyperexpanded|.|TRBV12-1|TRBJ2-5
CASSFVRDQETQYF
TGTGCCAGCAGCTTTGTACGGGACCAAGAGACCCAGTACTTC
>few|.|TRBV6-8|TRBJ2-2
CASSYFAVNTGELFF
TGTGCCAGCAGTTACTTTGCCGTTAACACCGGGGAGCTGTTTTTT
>.|TRBD1|TRBV18|TRBJ1-3
CASSPRTGEAGNTIYF
TGTGCCAGCTCACCACGGACAGGGGAAGCTGGAAACACCATATATTTT
>few|.|TRBV28|TRBJ1-2
CASSLWGTRGNGYTF
TGTGCCAGCAGTTTATGGGGGACCCGCGGGAATGGCTACACCTTC
>medium-sized|.|TRBV6-8|TRBJ2-7
CASSYRRDYEQYF
TGTGCCAGCAGTTACCGCAGGGACTACGAGCAGTACTTC
>few|TRBD1|TRBV6-8|TRBJ2-7
CASSPGTGRYEQYF
TGTGCCAGCAGCCCAGGGACAGGTCGATACGAGCAGTACTTC
>.|TRBD2|TRBV9|TRBJ2-4
CASSERLAGDLRKNIQYF
TGTGCCAGCAGTGAACGGCTAGCGGGGGATTTAAGGAAAAACATTCAGTACTTC
>few|.|TRBV9|TRBJ1-1
CASAGSYTEAFF
TGTGCCAGCGCTGGATCGTACACTGAAGCTTTCTTT
>few|TRBD1|TRBV11-3|TRBJ2-7
CASSPGTGGLEQYF
TGTGCCAGCAGCCCCGGGACAGGGGGCCTCGAGCAGTACTTC
>.|.|TRBV6-8|TRBJ1-5
CASDTRNQPQHF
TGTGCCAGCGACACACGGAATCAGCCCCAGCATTTT
>.|.|TRBV9|TRBJ2-3
CASSVGGPLDTQYF
TGTGCCAGCAGCGTGGGGGGACCTTTAGATACGCAGTATTTT
>.|TRBD2|TRBV19|TRBJ2-1
CASSKTSGSYNEQFF
TGTGCCAGTAGTAAGACTAGCGGGAGCTACAATGAGCAGTTCTTC
>few|TRBD1|TRBV28|TRBJ2-1
CASSPGGNYNEQFF
TGTGCCAGCAGCCCAGGGGGCAACTACAATGAGCAGTTCTTC